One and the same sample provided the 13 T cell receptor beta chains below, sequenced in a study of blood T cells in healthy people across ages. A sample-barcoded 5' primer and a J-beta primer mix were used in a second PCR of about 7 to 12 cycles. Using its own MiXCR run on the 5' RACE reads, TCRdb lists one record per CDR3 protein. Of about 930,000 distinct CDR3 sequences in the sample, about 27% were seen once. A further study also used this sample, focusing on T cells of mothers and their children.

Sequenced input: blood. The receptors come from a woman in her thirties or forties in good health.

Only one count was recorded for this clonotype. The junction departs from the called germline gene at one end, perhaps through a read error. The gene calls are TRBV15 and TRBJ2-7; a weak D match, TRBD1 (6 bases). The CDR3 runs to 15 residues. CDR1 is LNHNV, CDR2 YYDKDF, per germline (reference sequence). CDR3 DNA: TGTGCCGCCAGCAGAAACAGGGATAGCTACTACGAGCGGTACTTC. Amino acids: CAASRNRDSYYERYF. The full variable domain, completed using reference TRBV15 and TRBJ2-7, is DAMVIQNPRYQVTQFGKPVTLSCSQTLNHNVMYWYQQKSSQAPKLLFHYYDKDFNNEADTPDNFQSRRPNTSFCFLDIRSPGLGDTAMYLCAASRNRDSYYERYFGPGTRLTVT.

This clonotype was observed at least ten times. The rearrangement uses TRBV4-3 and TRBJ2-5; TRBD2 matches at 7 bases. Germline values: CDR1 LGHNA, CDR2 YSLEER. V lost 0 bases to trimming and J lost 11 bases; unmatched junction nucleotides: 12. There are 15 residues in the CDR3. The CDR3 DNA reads TGCGCCAGCAGCCAAGATCGACAACCAGGGAGGGAGCAGTACTTC. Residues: CASSQDRQPGREQYF.

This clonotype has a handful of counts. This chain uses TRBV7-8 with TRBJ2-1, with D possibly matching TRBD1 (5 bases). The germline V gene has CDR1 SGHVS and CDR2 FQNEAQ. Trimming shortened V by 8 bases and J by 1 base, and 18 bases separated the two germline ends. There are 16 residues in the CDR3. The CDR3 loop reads CASHPIQVRSYNEQFF. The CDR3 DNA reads TGTGCCAGCCACCCCATACAGGTCCGTTCCTACAATGAGCAGTTCTTC.

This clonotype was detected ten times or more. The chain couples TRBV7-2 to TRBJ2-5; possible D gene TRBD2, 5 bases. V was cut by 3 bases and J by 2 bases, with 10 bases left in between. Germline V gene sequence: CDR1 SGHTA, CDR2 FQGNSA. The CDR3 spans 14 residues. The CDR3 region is CASSFEVAQETQYF. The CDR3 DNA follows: TGTGCCAGCAGCTTCGAAGTAGCGCAAGAGACCCAGTACTTC.

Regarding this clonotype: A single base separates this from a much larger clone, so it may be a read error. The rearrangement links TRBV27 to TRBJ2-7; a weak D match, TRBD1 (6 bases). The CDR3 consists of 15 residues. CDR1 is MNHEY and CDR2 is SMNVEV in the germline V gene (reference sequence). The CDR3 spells CASTLQGVIPYEQYF. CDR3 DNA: TGTGCCAGCACTTTACAGGGAGTTATCCCCTACGAGCAGTACTTC.

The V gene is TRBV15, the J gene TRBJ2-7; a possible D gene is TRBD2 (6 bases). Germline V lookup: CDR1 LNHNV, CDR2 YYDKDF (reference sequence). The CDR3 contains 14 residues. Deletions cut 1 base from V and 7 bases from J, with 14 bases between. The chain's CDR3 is CATSRGDSYNEQYF. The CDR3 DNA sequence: TGTGCCACCAGCAGAGGGGACTCATACAATGAGCAGTACTTC. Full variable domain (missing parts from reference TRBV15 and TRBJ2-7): DAMVIQNPRYQVTQFGKPVTLSCSQTLNHNVMYWYQQKSSQAPKLLFHYYDKDFNNEADTPDNFQSRRPNTSFCFLDIRSPGLGDTAMYLCATSRGDSYNEQYFGPGTRLTVT.

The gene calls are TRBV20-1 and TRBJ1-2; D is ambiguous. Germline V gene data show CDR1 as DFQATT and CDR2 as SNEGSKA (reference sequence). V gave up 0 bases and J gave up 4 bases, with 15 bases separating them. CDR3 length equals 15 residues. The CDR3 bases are TGCAGTGCTAGAGAGGGAGGGCAGAAGGTCTATGGCTACACCTTC. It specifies CSAREGGQKVYGYTF.

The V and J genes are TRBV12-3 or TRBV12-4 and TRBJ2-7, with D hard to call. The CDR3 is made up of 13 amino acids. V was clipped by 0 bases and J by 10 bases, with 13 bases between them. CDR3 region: CASSLAFGLTQYF. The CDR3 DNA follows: TGTGCCAGCAGTTTAGCTTTCGGGTTAACCCAGTACTTC.

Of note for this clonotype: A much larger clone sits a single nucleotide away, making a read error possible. The CDR3 loop is CASSLVGSIGPGETRYF. The CDR3, as DNA: TGTGCCAGCAGCCTGGTAGGGTCGATTGGGCCGGGGGAGACCCGGTACTTC. The rearrangement uses TRBV7-6 and TRBJ2-5, with a weak D call TRBD2 (6 bases). The length of the CDR3 is 17 residues. From germline, CDR1 is SGHVS and CDR2 FNYEAQ.

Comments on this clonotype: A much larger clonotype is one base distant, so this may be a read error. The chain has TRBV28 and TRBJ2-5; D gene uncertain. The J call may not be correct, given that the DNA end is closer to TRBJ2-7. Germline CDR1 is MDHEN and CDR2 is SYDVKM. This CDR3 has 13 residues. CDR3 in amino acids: CVSSFLSPYEQYF. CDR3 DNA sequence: TGTGTCAGCAGTTTCCTCTCCCCCTACGAGCAGTACTTC.

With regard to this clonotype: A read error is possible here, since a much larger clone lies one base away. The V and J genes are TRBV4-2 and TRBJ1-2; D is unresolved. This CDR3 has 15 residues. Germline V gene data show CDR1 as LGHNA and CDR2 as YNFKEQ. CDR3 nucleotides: TGTGCCGGCAGCCAAGAAGTTCCTGGGGTGTCTGGCTACACCTTC. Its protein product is CAGSQEVPGVSGYTF.

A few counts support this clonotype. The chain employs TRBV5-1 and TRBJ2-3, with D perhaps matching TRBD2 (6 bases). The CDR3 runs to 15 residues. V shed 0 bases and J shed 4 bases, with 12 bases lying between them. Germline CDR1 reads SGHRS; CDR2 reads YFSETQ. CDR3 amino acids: CASSLGGTRADTQYF. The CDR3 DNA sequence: TGCGCCAGCAGCTTGGGCGGGACCAGAGCAGATACGCAGTATTTT.

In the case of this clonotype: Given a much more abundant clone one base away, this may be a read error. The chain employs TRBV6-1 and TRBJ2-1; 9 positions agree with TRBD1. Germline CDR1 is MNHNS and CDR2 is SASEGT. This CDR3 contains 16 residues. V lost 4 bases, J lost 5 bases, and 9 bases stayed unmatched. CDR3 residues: CASSGGTGISHNEQFF. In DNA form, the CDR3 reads TGTGCCAGCAGTGGAGGGACAGGGATTTCCCACAATGAGCAGTTCTTC.